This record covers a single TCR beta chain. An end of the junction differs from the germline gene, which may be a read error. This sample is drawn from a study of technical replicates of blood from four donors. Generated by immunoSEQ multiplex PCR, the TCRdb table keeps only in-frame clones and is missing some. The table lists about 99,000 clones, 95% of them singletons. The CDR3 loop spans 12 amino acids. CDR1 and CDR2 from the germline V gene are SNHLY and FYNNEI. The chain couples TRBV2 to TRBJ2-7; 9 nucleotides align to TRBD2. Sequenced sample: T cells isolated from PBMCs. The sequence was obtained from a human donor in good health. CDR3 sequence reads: CASTRRTSEPYF. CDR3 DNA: TGTGCCAGCACCCGACGGACTAGCGAGCCGTACTTC.